This is a list of T cell receptor beta chains from one sample in a study of blood T cell repertoires in COVID-19. Only in-frame clones appear in the TCRdb table, and some are missing; sequencing was by immunoSEQ multiplex PCR. The data show a few hundred thousand clones, with 88% seen just once and roughly 4% held by the top ten. Sequencing used peripheral blood. The source of these receptors is a man in his sixties who had recovered from COVID-19. CDR3s leave out the opening cysteine and the closing phenylalanine or tryptophan.

j_call v_call cdr3_aa
TRBJ1-1 TRBV5-4 ASSWTGTGNTEAF
TRBJ1-5 TRBV13 ASSPGNQPQH
TRBJ1-5 TRBV4-1 ASSQEAGSNQPQH
TRBJ2-3 TRBV14 ASSPTQTFTDTQY
TRBJ2-1 TRBV18 ASSPPSRTYNEQF
TRBJ1-1 TRBV18 ASSPGSMNTEAF
TRBJ1-1 TRBV5-8 ASSSLDRENTEAF
TRBJ1-1 TRBV15 ATSSSGGSRRGNTEAF
TRBJ2-3 TRBV7-9 ASSLARPPTDTQY
TRBJ2-5 TRBV20-1 SASKLAGGLPQETQY
TRBJ2-5 TRBV11-3 ASSLAGVQETQY
TRBJ2-3 TRBV9 ASSPAGAITDTQY
TRBJ1-2 TRBV6-4 ASSVGAGGYGYT
TRBJ2-2 TRBV6-5 ASRRWDRSAGELF
TRBJ2-2 TRBV5-1 ASSLLGDIDTGELF
TRBJ1-2 TRBV18 ASSPQGEARGYGYT
TRBJ2-7 TRBV7-9 ASSDPIAGGLTYEQY
TRBJ2-7 TRBV5-1 ASSMGPNIYEQY
TRBJ2-5 TRBV7-7 ASSLLAGAKETQY
TRBJ1-2 TRBV29-1 SATDRVGSRYGYT
TRBJ1-3 TRBV7-9 ASRRGGGIPPTGNTIY
TRBJ1-1 TRBV11-3 ASSAGTGGKNTEAF
TRBJ2-3 TRBV7-2 ASSLEGQDTDTQY
TRBJ1-2 TRBV2 ASSERDRVGYT
TRBJ1-4 TRBV10-3 AIRGQTNEKLF
TRBJ2-1 TRBV6-2/TRBV6-3 ASSSQSLQQGRYNEQF
TRBJ2-2 TRBV19 ASSPRDREAGELF